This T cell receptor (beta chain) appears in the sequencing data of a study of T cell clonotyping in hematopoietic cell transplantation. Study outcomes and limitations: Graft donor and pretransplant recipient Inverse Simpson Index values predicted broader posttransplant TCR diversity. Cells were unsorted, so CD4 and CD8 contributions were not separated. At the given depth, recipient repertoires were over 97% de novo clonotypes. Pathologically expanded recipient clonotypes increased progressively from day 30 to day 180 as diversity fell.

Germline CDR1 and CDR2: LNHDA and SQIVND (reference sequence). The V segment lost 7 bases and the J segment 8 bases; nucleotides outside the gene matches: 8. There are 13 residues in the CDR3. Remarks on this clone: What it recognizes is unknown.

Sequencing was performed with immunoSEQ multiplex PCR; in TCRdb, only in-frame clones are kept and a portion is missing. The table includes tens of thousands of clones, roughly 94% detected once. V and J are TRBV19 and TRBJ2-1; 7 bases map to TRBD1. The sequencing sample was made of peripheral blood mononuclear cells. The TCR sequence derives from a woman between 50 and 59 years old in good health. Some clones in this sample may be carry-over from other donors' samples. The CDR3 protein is CASTTPGGYEQFF. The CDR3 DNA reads TGTGCCAGTACAACTCCAGGGGGATATGAGCAGTTCTTC. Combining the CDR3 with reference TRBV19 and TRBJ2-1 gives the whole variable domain DGGITQSPKYLFRKEGQNVTLSCEQNLNHDAMYWYRQDPGQGLRLIYYSQIVNDFQKGDIAEGYSVSREKKESFPLTVTSAQKNPTAFYLCASTTPGGYEQFFGPGTRLTVL.